The sequence of this TCR beta chain was determined in a study of regulatory T cells in long-lasting Graves disease. Documented time point: newly diagnosed GD, antithyroid drugs for less than 3 months. Isolated PBMC RNA provided the starting material for the TCR library. Ten or more counts support this clonotype. The CDR3 is 14 residues long. Germline V gene sequence: CDR1 MDHEN, CDR2 SYDVKM. After removal of 2 bases from V and 7 bases from J, the junction contained 5 bases not matched to a gene. Libraries of TCR beta came from iRepertoire HTBI primers plus Arm-PCR of CDR3 regions. In TCRdb, the multiplex PCR reads were re-called with MiXCR into one record per CDR3 protein. The data contain fewer than 450,000 distinct CDR3 sequences, approximately 16% of them seen just once; the ten biggest clones take up about 7.6%. This sample was shared with a second study, whose subject was T cells in Graves' hyperthyroidism and ophthalmopathy.

The receptor's source is a woman aged 40 to 50 with Graves disease. Sample: peripheral blood mononuclear cells (PBMCs), taken at new diagnosis, from a patient treated with antithyroid drugs. The chain employs TRBV28 and TRBJ2-1; 7 bases map to TRBD1. CDR3 loop: CASSLTDRVNEQFF. The CDR3, as DNA: TGTGCCAGCAGTTTAACCGACAGGGTGAATGAGCAGTTCTTC.